Following are 24 T cell receptor beta chains from one sample sequenced in a study of cytomegalovirus exposure and HLA in healthy donors (TCRdb year 2017). Library generation was performed with the immunoSEQ multiplex PCR assay. For the multiplex PCR, a mixture combining 60 forward primers for TCR Vbeta segments and 13 reverse primers for TCR Jbeta segments was used. In its TCRdb copy, this immuneACCESS table keeps in-frame sequences only and misses some clones. Where compared with another copy, unresolved V genes explain less than half of these, and the others have no known cause. Present in this sample are some 190,000 clones, roughly 8.7% of which were seen just once. The ten largest clones add up to 1% to 1.5% of the sample. The sequencing sample was made of PBMCs. The receptors were sampled from a young woman in good health and CMV-seropositive.

This clone showed up just a few times. The rearrangement joins TRBV5-1 to TRBJ2-3, with 14 bases matching TRBD2. The germline V gene has CDR1 SGHRS and CDR2 YFSETQ. This CDR3 has 19 amino acids. J was trimmed by 0 bases and V by 3 bases; bases with no gene match: 9. The CDR3 loop is CASSWTPGLAGVSTDTQYF. The CDR3 region has the DNA TGCGCCAGCAGCTGGACGCCGGGACTAGCGGGAGTTAGCACAGATACGCAGTATTTT.

This clone was recorded a few times. The gene calls are TRBV13 and TRBJ1-2, with D unresolved. This CDR3 is 15 amino acids long. Looked up from germline, CDR1 is PRHDT and CDR2 is FYEKMQ (reference sequence). The V end lost 0 bases, the J end lost 4 bases, and 12 bases lay between the germline ends. Written as DNA, the CDR3 is TGTGCCAGCAGCTTAGGGTCGGCAGGAAGCTATGGCTACACCTTC. Its protein is CASSLGSAGSYGYTF. Together with reference TRBV13 and TRBJ1-2, the CDR3 gives the full variable domain: AAGVIQSPRHLIKEKRETATLKCYPIPRHDTVYWYQQGPGQDPQFLISFYEKMQSDKGSIPDRFSAQQFSDYHSELNMSSLELGDSALYFCASSLGSAGSYGYTFGSGTRLTVV.

This clone was observed a handful of times. This sequence joins TRBV13 and TRBJ2-7, with D maybe TRBD2 (6 bases). V lost 4 bases, J lost 0 bases, and 28 bases lay in between. Germline-derived CDR1 and CDR2 are PRHDT and FYEKMQ (reference sequence). This CDR3 has 20 amino acids. CDR3 nucleotide sequence: TGTGCCAGCAGCTCCTTTCCCACCGGGGACTCGAAAAACTACTCCTACGAGCAGTACTTC. This gives the protein CASSSFPTGDSKNYSYEQYF.

This chain uses TRBV5-3 with TRBJ1-1; 7 bases line up with TRBD1. TRBV5-3 is treated as an ORF (open reading frame) with a function not yet certain. V lost 4 bases, J lost 4 bases, and 10 bases stayed unmatched. This CDR3 has 15 amino acids. Written as DNA, the CDR3 is TGTGCCAGAAGCCGGCGGGACAGAATAACCACTGAAGCTTTCTTT. Its protein is CARSRRDRITTEAFF.

This clone was counted a few times. The V call is TRBV13, the J call TRBJ2-2, with TRBD2 matching 10 bases. After removal of 5 bases from V and 6 bases from J, the junction contained 12 bases not matched to a gene. The CDR3 has 17 residues. Germline CDR1 PRHDT, CDR2 FYEKMQ (reference sequence). CDR3: CASSGFSSGRVAGELFF. The CDR3 coding sequence is TGTGCCAGCAGCGGATTCTCTAGCGGGAGAGTCGCCGGGGAGCTGTTTTTT.

In its sample, this clone was seen a few times. The genes are TRBV9 and TRBJ2-5; 10 bases match TRBD2. The CDR3 runs 15 residues. The J segment lost 5 bases and the V segment lost 4 bases, leaving 8 bases of the junction unmatched. In germline, CDR1 is SGDLS, CDR2 YYNGEE. CDR3 sequence: CASSPSGRVSETQYF. The DNA for the CDR3 is TGTGCCAGCAGCCCTAGCGGGAGAGTTTCTGAGACCCAGTACTTC.

Written as DNA, the CDR3 is TGCGCCAGCAGCTTGAGGGAGATCTACGAGCAGTACTTC. This encodes CASSLREIYEQYF. This chain joins TRBV5-1 and TRBJ2-7; D possibly corresponds to TRBD2 (5 bases). Deletions cut 1 base from V and 3 bases from J, with 8 bases between. The CDR3 is 13 residues long. Germline CDR1 and CDR2: SGHRS and YFSETQ. The full variable domain, in which reference TRBV5-1 and TRBJ2-7 provide the parts outside the CDR3, is KAGVTQTPRYLIKTRGQQVTLSCSPISGHRSVSWYQQTPGQGLQFLFEYFSETQRNKGNFPGRFSGRQFSNSRSEMNVSTLELGDSALYLCASSLREIYEQYFGPGTRLTVT.

This sequence joins TRBV5-1 and TRBJ2-7; 13 positions agree with TRBD2. This CDR3 region has 17 residues. V gave up 0 bases and J gave up 6 bases; unmatched junction bases: 9. The germline V gene has CDR1 SGHRS and CDR2 YFSETQ. CDR3 residues: CASSLGLAGGGHREQYF. The CDR3 bases are TGCGCCAGCAGCTTGGGACTAGCGGGAGGAGGTCATCGCGAGCAGTACTTC.

This clone was seen only a few times. The chain is built from TRBV10-1 and TRBJ2-7, with TRBD1 identical over 7 bases. V was clipped by 8 bases and J by 6 bases; unmatched bases: 10. This CDR3 is built from 13 residues. The germline CDR1 and CDR2 sequences are WNHNN and SYGVQD (reference sequence). The CDR3 region is CASGERQGFEQYF. In DNA form, the CDR3 reads TGCGCCAGCGGAGAGAGACAGGGATTCGAGCAGTACTTC.

The rearrangement links TRBV19 to TRBJ1-4; D gene uncertain. Germline CDR1 LNHDA, CDR2 SQIVND (reference sequence). The CDR3 spans 11 residues. Trimming shortened V by 4 bases and J by 8 bases, and 5 bases separated the two germline ends. This CDR3 reads CASSTLEKLFF. As DNA, the CDR3 is TGTGCCAGTAGTACCCTGGAAAAACTGTTTTTT.

The chain has TRBV19 and TRBJ1-4, with TRBD1 matching 7 bases. Germline V gives CDR1 LNHDA, CDR2 SQIVND (reference sequence). V dropped 5 bases and J dropped 0; count of bases not matched to a gene: 9. The CDR3 spans 17 residues. DNA of the CDR3: TGTGCCAGTAGTCCTCGGGACAGCGCCACAACTAATGAAAAACTGTTTTTT. It specifies CASSPRDSATTNEKLFF.

This clone turned up a few times. The genes are TRBV9 and TRBJ2-7; D might be TRBD1 (5 bases). The CDR3 consists of 14 residues. The ends were cut back, 0 bases at V and 3 bases at J, with 10 bases in the middle. From germline, CDR1 is SGDLS and CDR2 YYNGEE. CDR3 nucleotide sequence: TGTGCCAGCAGCGTAGCTGCAGGGCGCTACGAGCAGTACTTC. This translates into CASSVAAGRYEQYF.

This clone has a handful of counts. The rearrangement links TRBV7-2 to TRBJ1-4, with 10 bases aligning to TRBD1. The CDR3 is 15 residues long. Germline CDR1 SGHTA, CDR2 FQGNSA. Germline trimming cut 2 bases from V and 10 bases from J; bases unmatched to any gene: 7. In nucleotides, the CDR3 is TGTGCCAGCAGCTTAATGACAGGGGGCGCGGGAAAACTGTTTTTT. Translating gives CASSLMTGGAGKLFF.

This clone was seen only a few times. The J gene is TRBJ2-1, the V gene TRBV9; D might be TRBD1 (8 bases). Per the germline V gene, CDR1 is SGDLS and CDR2 is YYNGEE. Trimming took off 1 base at V and 5 bases at J, with 22 bases between the two ends. This CDR3 comprises 18 residues. CDR3 nucleotide sequence: TGTGCCAGCAGCGTATCGGGGGGTCAGGGGGCGTCCAACAATGAGCAGTTCTTC. Amino acids: CASSVSGGQGASNNEQFF.

In this sample, this clone turned up a few times. The rearrangement links TRBV6-1 to TRBJ1-5, with TRBD1 matching 7 bases. V shed 8 bases and J 2 bases; nucleotides not matched to a gene: 9. The germline V gene encodes CDR1 MNHNS and CDR2 SASEGT. CDR3 length equals 15 residues. CDR3 nucleotide sequence: TGTGCCAGCGCGAGAGACAGGGTTCGCAATCAGCCCCAGCATTTT. This gives the protein CASARDRVRNQPQHF.

This sequence joins TRBV4-1 and TRBJ2-2; the match to TRBD2 covers 13 bases. CDR1 and CDR2 (germline): MGHRA, YSYEKL. With 3 bases clipped from V and 8 bases from J, the junction kept 9 bases outside the gene matches. This CDR3 comprises 17 residues. CDR3 sequence (DNA): TGCGCCAGCAGCCAGGGACTAGCGGGGACGGCCAAAGGGGAGCTGTTTTTT. Protein product: CASSQGLAGTAKGELFF.

V is TRBV5-1 and J is TRBJ2-7; possible D gene TRBD1, 5 bases. Trimming shortened V by 1 base and J by 7 bases, and 12 bases separated the two germline ends. Germline V gene lookup returns CDR1 SGHRS and CDR2 YFSETQ. CDR3 length: 13 residues. CDR3 sequence reads: CASSLLGPREQYF. The CDR3 coding sequence is TGCGCCAGCAGCTTGTTGGGGCCTAGAGAGCAGTACTTC.

A few counts support this clone. The chain carries TRBV7-9 and TRBJ1-1; the D is unclear. Per the germline V gene, CDR1 is SEHNR and CDR2 is FQNEAQ (reference sequence). With 4 bases removed from V and 2 bases from J, the gap between germline ends came to 11 bases. CDR3 length: 14 residues. The CDR3 region has the DNA TGTGCCAGCAGCTCTCACGGGGTCAACACTGAAGCTTTCTTT. It codes for CASSSHGVNTEAFF.

J is TRBJ1-2 and V is TRBV6-5; 9 positions match TRBD1. The V and J ends lost 0 bases and 7 bases, in that order; junction bases with no gene match: 6. Germline loops: CDR1 MNHEY, CDR2 SVGAGI. This CDR3 comprises 15 residues. CDR3 nucleotide sequence: TGTGCCAGCAGTTACTCAGGACAGGGGTTGGGTGGCTACACCTTC. Residues: CASSYSGQGLGGYTF.

CDR3 sequence: CASSLLPMNTEAFF. In DNA form, the CDR3 reads TGTGCCAGCAGCTTGCTACCCATGAACACTGAAGCTTTCTTT. The chain joins TRBV5-6 to TRBJ1-1, with D hard to call. Trimming stripped 1 base from V and 0 bases from J, with 7 bases between. The CDR3 is made up of 14 amino acids. Germline CDR1 is SGHDT and CDR2 is YYEEEE.

This clone was found many times. The chain has TRBV5-6 and TRBJ2-4; maybe TRBD2 (6 bases). CDR1 and CDR2 (germline): SGHDT, YYEEEE. V lost 3 bases to trimming and J lost 8 bases, with 18 bases between them. This CDR3 has 15 residues. As DNA, the CDR3 is TGTGCCAGCAGCTCCGCCGGGGCGGGCGGGGACATTCAGTACTTC. Amino acid sequence: CASSSAGAGGDIQYF. Using reference TRBV5-6 and TRBJ2-4 for the parts outside the CDR3, the full variable domain is DAGVTQSPTHLIKTRGQQVTLRCSPKSGHDTVSWYQQALGQGPQFIFQYYEEEERQRGNFPDRFSGHQFPNYSSELNVNALLLGDSALYLCASSSAGAGGDIQYFGAGTRLSVL.

This clone has just a few counts. This chain uses TRBV11-2 with TRBJ1-3; no clear D. Germline V gives CDR1 SGHAT, CDR2 FQNNGV. There are 14 residues in the CDR3. The ends were cut back, 4 bases at V and 4 bases at J, with 11 bases in the middle. CDR3 sequence: CASSSSGRGNTIYF. For the CDR3, the DNA is TGTGCCAGCAGCTCGTCGGGGAGGGGAAACACCATATATTTT.

This chain connects TRBV10-1 to TRBJ2-7; tentatively, D is TRBD1 (5 bases). Germline CDR1 and CDR2: WNHNN and SYGVQD (reference sequence). This CDR3 spans 14 amino acids. V lost 6 bases to trimming and J lost 2 bases, with 14 bases between them. The CDR3 spells CASSKGPPTYEQYF. The CDR3 DNA reads TGCGCCAGCAGCAAGGGGCCGCCGACCTACGAGCAGTACTTC.

This clone was detected a few times. DNA of the CDR3: TGTGCCAGCAGCTCCAGGACTAGCGGGACAAGCACCTACGAGCAGTACTTC. Amino acid sequence: CASSSRTSGTSTYEQYF. The genes are TRBV11-3 and TRBJ2-7; 12 nucleotides match TRBD2. CDR3 length: 17 residues. Germline CDR1 reads SGHNT; CDR2 reads YENEEA. The V and J ends lost 4 bases and 2 bases, in that order; junction bases with no gene match: 9.